This note documents a single TCR beta chain sequence. The data belong to a study of identical twins. V lost 3 bases, J lost 1 base, and 10 bases stayed unmatched. The CDR3 loop spans 17 amino acids. The germline V gene has CDR1 SGHDT and CDR2 YYEEEE. TCRdb passed the 5' RACE reads through MiXCR, listing each CDR3 protein once. Found here are about 250,000 distinct CDR3 sequences, around 15% of them singletons; the top ten hold under 9.5%. The TCR originated in a woman aged 18-29 years in good health. This chain links TRBV5-6 with TRBJ2-7, with 10 bases that match TRBD2. Material for sequencing was memory (CD45RO+) T cells sorted from blood. CDR3 sequence: CASSSPKLAGPSYEQYF. CDR3 in DNA: TGTGCCAGCAGCTCCCCCAAACTAGCGGGGCCTTCCTACGAGCAGTACTTC.